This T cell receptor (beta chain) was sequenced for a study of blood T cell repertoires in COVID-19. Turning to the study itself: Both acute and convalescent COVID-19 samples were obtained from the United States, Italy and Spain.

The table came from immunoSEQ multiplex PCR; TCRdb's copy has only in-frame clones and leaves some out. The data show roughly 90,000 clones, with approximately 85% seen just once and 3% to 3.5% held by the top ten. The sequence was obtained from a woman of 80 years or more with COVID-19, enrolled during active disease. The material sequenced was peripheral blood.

CDR3 sequence: CSASKSGRTDEQFF. Written as DNA, the CDR3 is TGCAGTGCTAGTAAGAGCGGGAGGACAGATGAGCAGTTCTTC. The chain joins TRBV20-1 to TRBJ2-1; TRBD2 matches at 9 bases. The CDR3 extends over 14 amino acids. CDR1 is DFQATT, CDR2 SNEGSKA, per germline (reference sequence). V lost 3 bases to trimming and J lost 8 bases; unmatched junction nucleotides: 8.